Listed here are 26 T cell receptor beta chains from one sample, sequenced in a study of OX40 agonist ivuxolimab in advanced cancers. Using immunoSEQ multiplex PCR, the repertoire was profiled, and TCRdb retains in-frame clones only, with some absent. The table has 45,000 to 60,000 clones, around nine tenths seen once. The input for sequencing was CD4+ or CD8+ T cells sorted from blood, taken in a trial of the OX40 agonist ivuxolimab. The receptor source for this set is an adult with an advanced solid tumor such as melanoma, head and neck, liver or kidney cancer.

In this sample, this clone turned up once. The same CDR3 arises from other DNA sequences in this sample as well. The CDR3 DNA follows: TGTGCCAGCAGCTTAGCGACGTACGAGCAGTACTTC. Protein product: CASSLATYEQYF. J is TRBJ2-7 and V is TRBV7-9; unclear D gene. The V gene lost 0 bases and the J gene lost 4 bases, with 4 bases spanning the gap. The V gene's germline CDR1 is SEHNR and CDR2 FQNEAQ (reference sequence). This CDR3 contains 12 residues.

The rearrangement uses TRBV6-1 and TRBJ1-5, with a tentative D call TRBD1 (6 bases). V shed 8 bases and J shed 2 bases, with 16 bases lying between them. The CDR3 sequence is 15 residues long. CDR1 is MNHNS and CDR2 is SASEGT in the germline V gene. In DNA form, the CDR3 reads TGTGCCAGCGAGGACCGGGCAGGGGGCAATCAGCCCCAGCATTTT. This encodes CASEDRAGGNQPQHF.

The chain combines TRBV5-1 with TRBJ2-5; 12 nucleotides agree with TRBD2. Trimming removed 0 bases from V and 2 bases from J; junction bases left unmatched: 5. Germline values: CDR1 SGHRS, CDR2 YFSETQ. This CDR3 comprises 17 residues. Here the CDR3 DNA reads TGCGCCAGCAGCTTGGTATTTGGACTAGCGGGGCAAGAGACCCAGTACTTC. It codes for CASSLVFGLAGQETQYF.

This clone was found once. V and J are TRBV29-1 and TRBJ2-3, with 12 bases identical to TRBD2. Germline assignment: CDR1 SQVTM and CDR2 ANQGSEA. The CDR3 loop spans 16 amino acids. Trimming at V came to 1 base and at J to 4 bases, leaving 6 bases not matched to a gene. The CDR3 nucleotides read TGCAGCGTTGAAGGTCGGCTAGCGGGAGGGGCAGATACGCAGTATTTT. Amino acid sequence: CSVEGRLAGGADTQYF.

The chain joins TRBV5-4 to TRBJ1-1; possibly TRBD1 for D (5 bases). CDR1 and CDR2 from the germline V gene are SGHNT and YYREEE (reference sequence). V was trimmed by 4 bases and J by 1 base, leaving 11 bases between them. CDR3 length: 14 residues. The CDR3 DNA is TGTGCCAGCAGCCCGGGGCCCCCGAACACTGAAGCTTTCTTT. Translation gives CASSPGPPNTEAFF.

V gene TRBV10-3 combines with J gene TRBJ2-7; D tentatively fits TRBD1 or TRBD2 (6 bases each). V was cut by 0 bases and J by 12 bases, with 15 bases left in between. The CDR3 spans 13 residues. Germline assignment: CDR1 ENHRY and CDR2 SYGVKD. In DNA, the CDR3 is TGTGCCATCAGTGAGTCGATGGGGGGCCCACTGTACGTC. It encodes CAISESMGGPLYV.

Only one count was recorded for this clone. The rearrangement links TRBV9 to TRBJ2-1; TRBD2 aligns across 10 bases. With 4 bases clipped from V and 2 bases from J, the junction kept 3 bases outside the gene matches. The CDR3 is made up of 15 amino acids. Germline assignment: CDR1 SGDLS and CDR2 YYNGEE. CDR3 protein: CASSTSGAAYNEQFF. The CDR3 nucleotides are TGTGCCAGCAGCACTAGCGGGGCAGCCTACAATGAGCAGTTCTTC.

The rearrangement links TRBV5-1 to TRBJ2-7; D might be TRBD1 (5 bases). V shed 0 bases and J shed 0 bases, with 10 bases lying between them. Looked up from germline, CDR1 is SGHRS and CDR2 is YFSETQ. CDR3 length: 15 residues. The chain's CDR3 is CASSLGQFNSYEQYF. DNA for the CDR3: TGCGCCAGCAGCTTGGGACAGTTTAACTCCTACGAGCAGTACTTC.

The chain couples TRBV5-6 to TRBJ2-1, with a possible D match to TRBD2 (6 bases). Germline V gene sequence: CDR1 SGHDT, CDR2 YYEEEE. This CDR3 contains 12 residues. Trimming stripped 4 bases from V and 8 bases from J, with 10 bases between. In nucleotides, the CDR3 is TGTGCCAGCAGCGCGGGGTATTATGAGCAGTTCTTC. It translates to CASSAGYYEQFF.

This rearrangement joins TRBV11-3 to TRBJ2-7; maybe TRBD2 (5 bases). Germline-derived CDR1 and CDR2 are SGHNT and YENEEA. The CDR3 is 13 amino acids. V lost 5 bases and J lost 5, with 13 bases in between. The CDR3 DNA reads TGTGCCAGCAGCCCCCTGAGCGGCGACGAGCAGTACGTC. Its protein product is CASSPLSGDEQYV.

In this sample, this clone turned up a few times. The chain combines TRBV19 with TRBJ2-7, with D possibly matching TRBD2 (6 bases). The CDR3 is made up of 12 amino acids. Trimming stripped 6 bases from V and 7 bases from J, with 13 bases between. CDR1 is LNHDA and CDR2 is SQIVND in the germline V gene (reference sequence). The CDR3 DNA is TGTGCCAGTAGAGGGGAGGACTGGGAGCAGTACTTC. Its protein product is CASRGEDWEQYF.

The gene calls are TRBV11-2 and TRBJ2-1; D is undetermined. This CDR3 has 15 residues. Germline V gives CDR1 SGHAT, CDR2 FQNNGV. Deletions cut 3 bases from V and 13 bases from J, with 22 bases between. CDR3: CASSLGGRAADLQFF. DNA for the CDR3: TGTGCCAGCAGCTTGGGTGGTAGGGCAGCCGACCTTCAGTTCTTC. Full variable domain (rest looked up from reference TRBV11-2 and TRBJ2-1): EAGVAQSPRYKIIEKRQSVAFWCNPISGHATLYWYQQILGQGPKLLIQFQNNGVVDDSQLPKDRFSAERLKGVDSTLKIQPAKLEDSAVYLCASSLGGRAADLQFFGPGTRLTVL.

The V gene is TRBV4-1, the J gene TRBJ1-1; no reliable D call. V was clipped by 2 bases and J by 0 bases, with 13 bases between them. Germline values: CDR1 MGHRA, CDR2 YSYEKL. The CDR3 covers 16 residues. CDR3 loop: CASSQRTAAVNTEAFF. CDR3 DNA sequence: TGCGCCAGCAGCCAACGGACTGCAGCGGTGAACACTGAAGCTTTCTTT.

This chain joins TRBV5-5 and TRBJ1-1; 7 bases are a match to TRBD1. The germline V gene has CDR1 SGHKS and CDR2 YYEKEE (reference sequence). V lost 4 bases, J lost 4 bases, and 10 bases stayed unmatched. The CDR3 totals 15 residues. In nucleotides, the CDR3 is TGTGCCAGCAGCCTTCGACAGGGAATGAGCACTGAAGCTTTCTTT. The encoded protein is CASSLRQGMSTEAFF.

The V and J genes are TRBV7-6 and TRBJ2-2, with D perhaps being TRBD1 or TRBD2 (5 bases each). Trimming shortened V by 4 bases and J by 2 bases, and 14 bases separated the two germline ends. The CDR3 consists of 16 residues. CDR1 and CDR2 from the germline V gene are SGHVS and FNYEAQ. CDR3 in amino acids: CASSSPWDPNTGELFF. The CDR3, as DNA: TGTGCCAGCAGCTCCCCCTGGGACCCCAACACCGGGGAGCTGTTTTTT.

This chain uses TRBV5-8 with TRBJ2-7, with 10 nucleotides matching TRBD2. Germline values: CDR1 SGHTS, CDR2 YDEGEE. Losses at the gene ends were 6 bases for V and 1 base for J; bases not matched to a gene: 4. This CDR3 comprises 14 residues. CDR3 bases: TGTGCCAGCACTTGGACTAGCGGTTCCTACGAGCAGTACTTC. This sequence encodes CASTWTSGSYEQYF.

CDR3: CASSLGAGGFTDTQYF. CDR3 nucleotide sequence: TGTGCCAGCAGCTTGGGGGCGGGCGGTTTCACAGATACGCAGTATTTT. The genes are TRBV5-5 and TRBJ2-3, with D perhaps TRBD2 (5 bases). This CDR3 is 16 amino acids long. V was clipped by 0 bases and J by 2 bases, with 13 bases between them. Germline loops: CDR1 SGHKS, CDR2 YYEKEE (reference sequence).

The V gene is TRBV10-3, the J gene TRBJ1-2, with D possibly matching TRBD1 (6 bases). CDR1 is ENHRY and CDR2 is SYGVKD in the germline V gene. The CDR3 has 15 amino acids. V lost 3 bases to trimming and J lost 5 bases, with 16 bases between them. The DNA for the CDR3 is TGTGCCATCAGTGATTCCGGGGGCGCTTTGTATGGCTACACCTTC. Translated: CAISDSGGALYGYTF.

V is TRBV6-5 and J is TRBJ1-2; TRBD1 matches 7 bases. Trimming at V came to 10 bases and at J to 1 base, leaving 6 bases not matched to a gene. CDR3 length: 13 amino acids. Per germline, CDR1 MNHEY and CDR2 SVGAGI. The CDR3 DNA follows: TGTGCCACCGCAGGGGGTAGTAACTATGGCTACACCTTC. As protein: CATAGGSNYGYTF.

The J gene is TRBJ1-1, the V gene TRBV5-1, with D hard to call. This CDR3 is built from 13 residues. Germline-derived CDR1 and CDR2 are SGHRS and YFSETQ. V was trimmed by 2 bases and J by 7 bases, leaving 12 bases between them. The CDR3 here is CASSLEIVDEAFF. CDR3 bases: TGCGCCAGCAGCTTAGAAATTGTAGATGAAGCTTTCTTT. The entire variable domain, with the rest obtained from reference TRBV5-1 and TRBJ1-1, is as follows: KAGVTQTPRYLIKTRGQQVTLSCSPISGHRSVSWYQQTPGQGLQFLFEYFSETQRNKGNFPGRFSGRQFSNSRSEMNVSTLELGDSALYLCASSLEIVDEAFFGQGTRLTVV.

The gene calls are TRBV6-6 and TRBJ2-3; D not resolved. Germline CDR1 MNHNY, CDR2 SVGAGI (reference sequence). The CDR3 consists of 13 residues. Trimming cost V 4 bases and J 2 bases, with 7 bases left between them. The CDR3 nucleotides are TGTGCCAGCAGTTCCACTTACACAGATACGCAGTATTTT. Its translation is CASSSTYTDTQYF.

J is TRBJ2-7 and V is TRBV7-9; no definite D call. The CDR3 has 13 amino acids. Germline-derived CDR1 and CDR2 are SEHNR and FQNEAQ (reference sequence). V was shortened by 6 bases and J by 2 bases, with 11 bases between the two germline ends. The CDR3 sequence: CASSAPSAYEQYF. DNA of the CDR3: TGTGCCAGCAGTGCACCCTCCGCCTACGAGCAGTACTTC.

The rearrangement uses TRBV29-1 and TRBJ1-3; 9 positions match TRBD1. The CDR3 is made up of 13 amino acids. V shed 7 bases, J shed 4 bases, and the junction held 5 bases outside the gene matches. Looked up from germline, CDR1 is SQVTM and CDR2 is ANQGSEA. CDR3 sequence: CSAVGTGGNTIYF. The CDR3 DNA follows: TGCAGCGCTGTGGGGACAGGGGGAAACACCATATATTTT.

The chain recombines TRBV2 with TRBJ2-7; D is perhaps TRBD2 (6 bases). This CDR3 contains 12 residues. V lost 5 bases and J lost 3, with 8 bases in between. The V gene's germline CDR1 is SNHLY and CDR2 FYNNEI. CDR3 region: CASSRGSYEQYF. The CDR3, as DNA: TGTGCCAGCAGTCGGGGGAGCTACGAGCAGTACTTC.

This chain links TRBV5-5 with TRBJ1-5; D call uncertain. Looked up from germline, CDR1 is SGHKS and CDR2 is YYEKEE (reference sequence). Trimming removed 2 bases at V and 0 bases at J, with 6 bases between. The CDR3 extends over 14 amino acids. In DNA form, the CDR3 reads TGTGCCAGCAGCTTTGCAGATAGCAATCAGCCCCAGCATTTT. As protein: CASSFADSNQPQHF. Looking up the rest from reference TRBV5-5 and TRBJ1-5 gives the full variable domain: DAGVTQSPTHLIKTRGQQVTLRCSPISGHKSVSWYQQVLGQGPQFIFQYYEKEERGRGNFPDRFSARQFPNYSSELNVNALLLGDSALYLCASSFADSNQPQHFGDGTRLSIL.

This chain joins TRBV29-1 and TRBJ2-1, with 13 bases fitting TRBD2. The CDR3 consists of 13 residues. V trimming: 6 bases; J trimming: 8 bases; junction bases outside the gene matches: 4. CDR1 is SQVTM, CDR2 ANQGSEA, per germline. In nucleotides, the CDR3 is TGCAGCGTCAGGACTAGCGGGGGTTATGAGCAGTTCTTC. The encoded protein is CSVRTSGGYEQFF.